This entry describes one TCR beta chain. The antigen remains undetermined. This entry is derived from a study of shared clonotypes between healthy human individuals. Profiled with immunoSEQ multiplex PCR; TCRdb holds only in-frame clones, not every one. The table has about 2.4 million clones, over 85% seen once. With V trimmed by 2 bases and J by 4 bases, 4 bases remained unmatched. The germline gives CDR1 MNHEY, CDR2 SVGAGI. The CDR3 has 14 residues. Study-wide findings and caveats: A few donors had around 5.2% of their naive CD4 clonotypes in common.

The rearrangement links TRBV6-5 to TRBJ1-2, with 7 positions matching TRBD1. The sequencing input was naive CD4+ T cells from PBMCs. Subset indicated: CD45RA+ positively selected. This TCR came from a man aged 18 to 35 in good health. Some clones in this sample may be carry-over from other donors' samples. The CDR3 coding sequence is TGTGCCAGCAGTTACGAGGGACAGAGCTATGGCTACACCTTC. Translated, it gives CASSYEGQSYGYTF.